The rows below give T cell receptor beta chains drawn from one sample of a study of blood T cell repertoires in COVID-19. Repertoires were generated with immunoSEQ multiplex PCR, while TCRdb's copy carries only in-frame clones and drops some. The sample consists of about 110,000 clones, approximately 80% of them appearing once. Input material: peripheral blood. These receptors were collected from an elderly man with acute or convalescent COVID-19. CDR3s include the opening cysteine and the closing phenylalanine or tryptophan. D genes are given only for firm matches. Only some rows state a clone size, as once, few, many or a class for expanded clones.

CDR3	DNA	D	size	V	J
CASSPEITGELFF	TGTGCCAGCTCACCCGAGATTACCGGGGAGCTGTTTTTT	.	many	TRBV18	TRBJ2-2
CASSQREYFYEQYF	TGTGCCAGCAGCCAACGGGAGTATTTCTACGAGCAGTACTTC	.	.	TRBV27	TRBJ2-7
CASRQTGGYEQYF	TGTGCCAGCAGGCAGACAGGCGGCTACGAGCAGTACTTC	.	.	TRBV28	TRBJ2-7
CASSSAPGNVQYF	TGTGCCAGCAGTTCGGCCCCGGGGAATGTGCAGTACTTC	.	once	TRBV21-1	TRBJ2-7
CASSPIMGTGGAGANVLTF	TGTGCCAGCTCACCGATAATGGGGACAGGGGGCGCTGGGGCCAACGTCCTGACTTTC	TRBD1	.	TRBV18	TRBJ2-6
CATSRGDTTGWAQHF	TGTGCCACCAGCAGAGGGGACACCACCGGTTGGGCCCAGCATTTT	.	.	TRBV15	TRBJ1-5
CASSWAREETQYF	TGTGCCAGCAGTTGGGCCAGGGAAGAGACCCAGTACTTC	.	.	TRBV12-3/TRBV12-4	TRBJ2-5
CASMGLAGADTQYF	TGTGCCAGCATGGGACTAGCGGGAGCAGATACGCAGTATTTT	TRBD2	.	TRBV6-6	TRBJ2-3
CASSPSQALYAGNTIYF	TGTGCCAGCTCACCAAGCCAGGCCCTTTACGCTGGAAACACCATATATTTT	.	few	TRBV18	TRBJ1-3
CASSPGSANTGELFF	TGTGCCAGCAGCCCGGGGAGCGCCAACACCGGGGAGCTGTTTTTT	.	.	TRBV7-9	TRBJ2-2
CASSLAGDNTIYF	TGCGCCAGCAGCTTGGCAGGGGATAACACCATATATTTT	.	.	TRBV5-1	TRBJ1-3
CASSEQGSPYEQYF	TGTGCCAGCAGTGAACAGGGGAGCCCCTACGAGCAGTACTTC	.	.	TRBV2	TRBJ2-7
CASSPERVVINEQFF	TGCGCCAGCAGCCCTGAGCGGGTAGTCATAAATGAGCAGTTCTTC	.	.	TRBV5-1	TRBJ2-1
CSVSLGDEQYF	TGCAGCGTCTCCCTAGGGGACGAGCAGTACTTC	.	.	TRBV29-1	TRBJ2-7
CSVGRQGEKLFF	TGCAGCGTTGGCAGGCAGGGGGAAAAACTGTTTTTT	.	.	TRBV29-1	TRBJ1-4
CASSSGGIGYGYTF	TGTGCCAGCAGTTCAGGGGGCATCGGGTATGGCTACACCTTC	TRBD1	.	TRBV28	TRBJ1-2
CSVEALGQETQYF	TGCAGCGTTGAAGCACTAGGTCAAGAGACCCAGTACTTC	.	.	TRBV29-1	TRBJ2-5
CASSLVQGAVTEAFF	TGCGCCAGCAGCTTGGTACAGGGGGCCGTCACTGAAGCTTTCTTT	TRBD1	.	TRBV5-1	TRBJ1-1
CASSHIPGQLEAFF	TGTGCCAGCAGCCATATCCCAGGACAGCTTGAAGCTTTCTTT	.	.	TRBV3-1/TRBV3-2	TRBJ1-1
CATLLLTGTPTGELFF	TGTGCCACCCTCCTTTTGACAGGGACCCCAACCGGGGAGCTGTTTTTT	TRBD1	.	TRBV6-6	TRBJ2-2
CASMALNQPQHF	TGTGCCAGCATGGCATTGAATCAGCCCCAGCATTTT	.	.	TRBV28	TRBJ1-5
CASSSAARLNTEAFF	TGTGCCAGCTCATCGGCAGCGCGCCTGAACACTGAAGCTTTCTTT	.	.	TRBV18	TRBJ1-1
CASSVRRQETQYF	TGTGCCAGCAGCGTACGTCGCCAAGAGACCCAGTACTTC	.	.	TRBV9	TRBJ2-5
CASSPTLVQANTEAFF	TGCGCCAGCAGCCCGACCCTCGTACAGGCGAACACTGAAGCTTTCTTT	.	.	TRBV4-3	TRBJ1-1
CASSWLASETQYF	TGCGCCAGCAGCTGGCTAGCGTCGGAGACCCAGTACTTC	.	.	TRBV4-1	TRBJ2-5
CSVPGYYEQYF	TGCAGTGTCCCAGGATACTACGAGCAGTACTTC	.	.	TRBV20-1	TRBJ2-7
CASSLTPGVDTQYF	TGTGCCAGCAGCTTAACACCGGGGGTAGATACGCAGTATTTT	.	.	TRBV7-3	TRBJ2-3
CASSQEQGSYGYTF	TGTGCCAGCAGCCAAGAGCAGGGCTCCTATGGCTACACCTTC	.	.	TRBV3-1/TRBV3-2	TRBJ1-2
CASTRTSGRTEAFF	TGTGCCAGCACCCGGACGTCGGGAAGGACTGAAGCTTTCTTT	.	.	TRBV7-8	TRBJ1-1
CASSYSQDFSYEQYF	TGTGCCAGCAGTTACTCGCAGGACTTCTCCTACGAGCAGTACTTC	.	.	TRBV6-2/TRBV6-3	TRBJ2-7
CATRDRGDEQFF	TGTGCCACTCGGGACAGGGGCGATGAGCAGTTCTTC	TRBD1	.	TRBV10-3	TRBJ2-1
CASSLMREGQDEQFF	TGTGCCAGCAGCTTGATGCGGGAGGGCCAGGATGAGCAGTTCTTC	TRBD2	.	TRBV5-5	TRBJ2-1
CASRLQGDYGYTF	TGTGCCAGCAGACTTCAGGGTGACTATGGCTACACCTTC	.	.	TRBV3-1/TRBV3-2	TRBJ1-2